The present T cell receptor beta chain was sequenced within a study of blood T cells in healthy people across ages. This clonotype was counted at least ten times. Deletions cut 2 bases from V and 4 bases from J, with 9 bases between. The CDR3 is 13 residues long. Germline CDR1 reads DFQATT; CDR2 reads SNEGSKA (reference sequence). A sample-barcoded 5' primer and a J-beta primer mix were used in a second PCR of roughly 7 to 11 cycles. Every cDNA molecule carried a tag from a template-switch adaptor bearing 12 random nucleotides. TCRdb reprocessed the 5' RACE reads with MiXCR, giving one entry per CDR3 protein. In the table there are 540,000 or so distinct CDR3 sequences, 24% of which are singletons. In addition, the sample was reused for a study of T cells of mothers and their children. That investigation notes: There were over 9 million TCR beta CDR3 reads from each mother and 2.5 million to 3.5 million from each child. Persistent microchimeric T cell clones were not found at ~100 per million sensitivity.

The sample consisted of blood. The rearrangement uses TRBV20-1 and TRBJ2-4; D unclear. This TCR came from a boy aged 5 to 17 in good health. CDR3 loop: CSARNRVKNIQYF. CDR3 DNA sequence: TGCAGTGCTAGAAACAGAGTTAAAAACATTCAGTACTTC.